The rows below give T cell receptor beta chains drawn from one sample of a study of T cell responses to AZD1222 COVID-19 vaccine. Data came from immunoSEQ multiplex PCR; TCRdb stores just in-frame clones and leaves some out. The sample records about 120,000 clones, more than 85% being singletons. Sequenced material: peripheral blood, taken on day 0 of AZD1222 vaccination. The receptors come from an adult in good health. Both conserved end residues are part of each CDR3. A D gene is named only where the DNA matches it firmly. A row's size may be missing; if present it is once, few, many or a size class.

clone_size,v_call,d_call,j_call,cdr3_aa,cdr3_nt
.,TRBV30,TRBD1,TRBJ1-2,CAWTPGDRVTLYGYTF,TGTGCCTGGACCCCCGGGGACAGGGTTACCCTCTATGGCTACACCTTC
few,TRBV28,.,TRBJ2-4,CASSSTKNIQYF,TGTGCCAGCAGTTCGACCAAAAACATTCAGTACTTC
once,TRBV4-2,.,TRBJ2-7,CASSQVGRGEQYF,TGTGCCAGCAGCCAAGTTGGGCGGGGTGAGCAGTACTTC
few,TRBV6-6,.,TRBJ1-2,CASSYSIEGYTF,TGTGCCAGCAGTTACTCGATCGAGGGCTACACCTTC
once,TRBV18,.,TRBJ2-1,CASSISSSYNEQFF,TGTGCCAGCTCCATCTCTAGCTCCTACAATGAGCAGTTCTTC
few,TRBV6-1,TRBD1,TRBJ2-7,CASSEALPGQGAYEQYF,TGTGCCAGCAGTGAAGCGCTTCCGGGACAGGGGGCTTACGAGCAGTACTTC
.,TRBV7-2,.,TRBJ1-2,CASSLRIGTQSPKGTF,TGTGCCAGCAGCCTACGGATCGGGACACAGTCCCCCAAGGGCACCTTC
.,TRBV10-3,.,TRBJ2-1,CAISAPSSYNEQFF,TGTGCCATCAGCGCCCCCAGCTCCTACAATGAGCAGTTCTTC
few,TRBV6-5,.,TRBJ2-7,CASSLSTIPSSYEQYF,TGTGCCAGCAGTTTATCGACAATTCCTTCCTCCTACGAGCAGTACTTC
.,TRBV7-9,.,TRBJ2-3,CASSLTDTQYF,TGTGCCAGCAGCTTAACAGATACGCAGTATTTT
.,TRBV6-1,TRBD1,TRBJ1-5,CASSEGPGGSGNQPQHF,TGTGCCAGCAGTGAAGGGCCAGGGGGTTCCGGCAATCAGCCCCAGCATTTT
.,TRBV5-1,TRBD1,TRBJ1-1,CASSLSGTGVTEAFF,TGCGCCAGCAGCTTGTCTGGGACAGGGGTCACTGAAGCTTTCTTT
.,TRBV19,TRBD1,TRBJ1-5,CASRRKGQDSNQPQHF,TGTGCCAGTAGGAGAAAGGGACAGGATAGCAATCAGCCCCAGCATTTT
.,TRBV24-1,TRBD2,TRBJ2-1,CATSDPSGTSGIQFF,TGTGCCACCAGTGACCCTTCCGGGACTAGCGGGATTCAGTTCTTC
once,TRBV13,TRBD2,TRBJ2-1,CASRGPLAGESNEQFF,TGTGCCAGCAGAGGCCCCCTAGCGGGGGAAAGCAATGAGCAGTTCTTC
.,TRBV10-3,TRBD1,TRBJ2-7,CAISSGSARGQGFEQYF,TGTGCCATCAGTTCTGGATCGGCGAGGGGACAGGGGTTCGAGCAGTACTTC
once,TRBV30,.,TRBJ1-1,CAWSVEGKVAFF,TGTGCCTGGAGTGTAGAGGGAAAGGTAGCTTTCTTT
.,TRBV7-9,.,TRBJ2-3,CASSSYPGGSTDTQYF,TGTGCCAGCAGCTCCTACCCGGGCGGGAGCACAGATACGCAGTATTTT
.,TRBV2,TRBD1,TRBJ1-2,CASSFRTGDYGYTF,TGTGCCAGCAGTTTCCGAACAGGGGACTATGGCTACACCTTC
.,TRBV5-1,TRBD1,TRBJ2-3,CASSRGTGADTQYF,TGCGCCAGCAGCCGCGGGACAGGGGCAGATACGCAGTATTTT
.,TRBV11-3,TRBD1,TRBJ1-4,CASSVVRDSRHRKLFF,TGTGCCAGCAGCGTAGTCCGGGACAGCCGACACAGAAAACTGTTTTTT
.,TRBV7-9,TRBD2,TRBJ2-1,CASSLAAGASYNEQFF,TGTGCCAGCAGCTTAGCAGCGGGAGCTTCCTACAATGAGCAGTTCTTC
.,TRBV5-1,TRBD1,TRBJ2-7,CASSPSGGYEQYF,TGCGCCAGCAGCCCCTCAGGGGGCTACGAGCAGTACTTC
.,TRBV7-2,TRBD2,TRBJ2-7,CASSRTSLSYEQYF,TGTGCCAGCAGCCGGACTAGCCTTTCCTACGAGCAGTACTTC
.,TRBV2,.,TRBJ2-2,CASRLGRLNTGELFF,TGTGCCAGCAGGTTGGGACGGCTGAACACCGGGGAGCTGTTTTTT
.,TRBV5-8,TRBD1,TRBJ1-5,CASTRGGPNQPQHF,TGTGCCAGCACCAGGGGGGGCCCCAATCAGCCCCAGCATTTT
.,TRBV5-1,TRBD2,TRBJ2-2,CASSLAGGRGTGELFF,TGCGCCAGCAGCTTGGCGGGGGGGCGCGGCACCGGGGAGCTGTTTTTT
.,TRBV6-5,.,TRBJ1-2,CASRLGGEGYGYTF,TGTGCCAGCAGGCTCGGCGGGGAGGGCTATGGCTACACCTTC
.,TRBV19,TRBD1,TRBJ1-2,CASRAAGTGYNYGYTF,TGTGCCAGCAGGGCGGCGGGGACAGGGTATAACTATGGCTACACCTTC
few,TRBV30,.,TRBJ2-4,CAWGAGSLAKNIQYF,TGTGCCTGGGGGGCAGGATCCCTAGCCAAAAACATTCAGTACTTC
.,TRBV2,.,TRBJ1-4,CASIEGSSNEKLFF,TGTGCCAGCATCGAAGGCAGTAGTAATGAAAAACTGTTTTTT
.,TRBV4-1,.,TRBJ2-7,CASSQAMRSYEQYF,TGCGCCAGCAGCCAAGCAATGCGGTCCTACGAGCAGTACTTC
.,TRBV10-2,TRBD2,TRBJ2-7,CASRTSGTYEQYF,TGCGCCAGCAGGACTAGCGGGACCTACGAGCAGTACTTC
.,TRBV10-1,.,TRBJ2-5,CASSGIVHQETQYF,TGCGCCAGCAGTGGGATAGTACACCAAGAGACCCAGTACTTC
.,TRBV10-2,TRBD1,TRBJ1-5,CASSDRTGDQPQHF,TGCGCCAGCAGTGATCGGACAGGGGATCAGCCCCAGCATTTT
.,TRBV5-1,.,TRBJ2-7,CASSLDGPSYEQYF,TGCGCCAGCAGCTTAGACGGACCGTCCTACGAGCAGTACTTC
.,TRBV18,.,TRBJ1-1,CASSPPAGWNNTEAFF,TGTGCCAGCTCACCACCCGCAGGGTGGAATAACACTGAAGCTTTCTTT
.,TRBV27,TRBD1,TRBJ2-7,CASSFQAGGVYEQYF,TGTGCCAGCAGTTTTCAGGCAGGGGGCGTTTACGAGCAGTACTTC
.,TRBV6-5,TRBD1,TRBJ1-6,CASRDRGTYNSPLHF,TGTGCCAGCAGAGACAGGGGTACCTATAATTCACCCCTCCACTTT
.,TRBV10-2,.,TRBJ1-5,CASRGYDDQPQHF,TGCGCCAGCAGGGGCTACGATGATCAGCCCCAGCATTTT
.,TRBV18,TRBD1,TRBJ2-5,CASSPGTGVQETQYF,TGTGCCAGCTCACCTGGGACAGGGGTCCAAGAGACCCAGTACTTC
.,TRBV28,TRBD1,TRBJ1-1,CASSLQGTGGVEAFF,TGTGCCAGCAGTTTGCAAGGGACAGGGGGAGTAGAAGCTTTCTTT
.,TRBV28,.,TRBJ1-1,CASGETSYTEAFF,TGTGCCAGCGGGGAGACCAGTTACACTGAAGCTTTCTTT
.,TRBV27,TRBD1,TRBJ2-3,CASKVQGALDTQYF,TGTGCCAGCAAGGTTCAGGGGGCGTTAGATACGCAGTATTTT
.,TRBV6-9,TRBD1,TRBJ2-6,CASSYSGRGLGSGANVLTF,TGTGCCAGCAGTTATTCTGGCAGGGGGCTCGGCTCTGGGGCCAACGTCCTGACTTTC
.,TRBV27,.,TRBJ1-3,CASRAGNSGNTIYF,TGTGCCAGCAGGGCAGGGAACTCTGGAAACACCATATATTTT
once,TRBV19,TRBD1,TRBJ1-1,CASKVRAGGVEAFF,TGTGCCAGTAAAGTTCGGGCAGGGGGCGTTGAAGCTTTCTTT
.,TRBV29-1,.,TRBJ1-6,CSVEALRGGKWSYNSPLHF,TGCAGCGTTGAAGCGTTAAGAGGGGGGAAGTGGTCCTATAATTCACCCCTCCACTTT
.,TRBV28,.,TRBJ1-1,CASSLPEPTEAFF,TGTGCCAGCAGTTTACCCGAACCCACTGAAGCTTTCTTT
.,TRBV5-6,.,TRBJ1-1,CASSWGGGTEAFF,TGTGCCAGCAGCTGGGGCGGGGGAACTGAAGCTTTCTTT
.,TRBV18,TRBD1,TRBJ1-6,CASSPRAPGQVNSPLHF,TGTGCCAGCTCACCCAGAGCCCCGGGACAGGTCAATTCACCCCTCCACTTT
.,TRBV30,.,TRBJ2-1,CAWSVGVAAFSYNEQFF,TGTGCCTGGAGTGTAGGCGTAGCGGCCTTCTCCTACAATGAGCAGTTCTTC
.,TRBV19,.,TRBJ2-7,CASSIGSGLYHEQYF,TGTGCCAGTAGTATAGGTAGCGGCCTTTATCACGAGCAGTACTTC
.,TRBV5-1,.,TRBJ2-7,CASRDTSYEQYF,TGCGCCAGCCGGGACACCTCCTACGAGCAGTACTTC
.,TRBV28,.,TRBJ2-2,CASSLELRSTGELFF,TGTGCCAGCAGCCTTGAGCTCCGGTCCACCGGGGAGCTGTTTTTT
.,TRBV7-2,TRBD1,TRBJ2-7,CASSFAGQGAYEQYF,TGTGCCAGCAGCTTCGCGGGACAGGGGGCGTACGAGCAGTACTTC